The present T cell receptor (beta chain) was sequenced within a study of blood T cell repertoires in COVID-19. Turning to the study itself: Sources were T cells, B-cell-depleted T cells, or PBMCs; the material itself was cDNA or gDNA.

TCRdb's table, derived via immunoSEQ multiplex PCR, lists solely in-frame clones and lacks some. The data hold roughly 58,000 clones, with about 76% observed a single time. Germline trimming cut 5 bases from V and 7 bases from J; bases unmatched to any gene: 5. The germline V gene has CDR1 SGHDT and CDR2 YYEEEE. CDR3 length: 14 residues. The genes are TRBV5-6 and TRBJ1-6, with 8 bases that match TRBD1. Sample: peripheral blood. The receptor was derived from a man between 45 and 60 years old with active or convalescent COVID-19. This CDR3 reads CASRRTGSNSPLHF. In DNA, the CDR3 is TGTGCCAGCAGGCGGACAGGGTCCAATTCACCCCTCCACTTT.